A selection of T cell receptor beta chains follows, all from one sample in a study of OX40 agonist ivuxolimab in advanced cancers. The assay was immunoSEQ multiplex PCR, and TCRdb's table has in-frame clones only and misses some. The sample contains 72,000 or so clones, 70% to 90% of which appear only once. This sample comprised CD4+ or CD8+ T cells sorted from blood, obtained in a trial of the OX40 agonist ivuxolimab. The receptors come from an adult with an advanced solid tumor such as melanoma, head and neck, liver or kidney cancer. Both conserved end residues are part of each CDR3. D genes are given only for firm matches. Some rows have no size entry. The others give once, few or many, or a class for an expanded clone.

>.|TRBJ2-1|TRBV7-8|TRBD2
TGTGCCAGCAGCTTAGGACTAGCGGGCCAAAATGAGCAGTTCTTC
CASSLGLAGQNEQFF
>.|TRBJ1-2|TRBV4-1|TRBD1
TGCGCCAGCAGCCAAGAGGGGGCAGGGGGCACCTATGGCTACACCTTC
CASSQEGAGGTYGYTF
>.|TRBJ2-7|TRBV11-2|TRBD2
TGTGCCAGCAGCCGAGGGGCGGGACTAGCGGGAGATTGGTACGAGCAGTACTTC
CASSRGAGLAGDWYEQYF
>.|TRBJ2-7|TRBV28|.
TGTGCCAGCAGGAGGGTCCACGAGCAGTACTTC
CASRRVHEQYF
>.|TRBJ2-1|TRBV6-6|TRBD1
TGTGCCAGCAGTACCTCCGGGACAGGGGGCTACAATGAGCAGTTCTTC
CASSTSGTGGYNEQFF
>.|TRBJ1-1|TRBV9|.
TGTGCCAGCAGCCCTCTCCGGGGGGAGCGAGCTTTCTTT
CASSPLRGERAFF
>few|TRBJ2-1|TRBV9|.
TGTGCCAGCAGCGCCGGGACTCTGGCCAATGAGCAGTTCTTC
CASSAGTLANEQFF
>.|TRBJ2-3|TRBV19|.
TGTGCCAGTAGTTCCGGACCTGGCCTTGCGTATTTT
CASSSGPGLAYF
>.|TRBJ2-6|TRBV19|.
TGTGCCAGTGAGTTTCGGTCTGGGGCCAACGTCCTGACTTTC
CASEFRSGANVLTF
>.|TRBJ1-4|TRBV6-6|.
TGTGCCAGCAGTTACTCGAACCAGGGATATGAAAAACTGTTTTTT
CASSYSNQGYEKLFF
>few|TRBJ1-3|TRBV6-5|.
TGTGCCAGCAGTTACTCTTTGTCGGGAAACACCATATATTTT
CASSYSLSGNTIYF
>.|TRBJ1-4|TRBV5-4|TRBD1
TGTGCCAGCAGCCGGACAGGCCTCGGTGGCGAGGAGGAAAAACTGTTTTTT
CASSRTGLGGEEEKLFF
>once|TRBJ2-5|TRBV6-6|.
TGTGCCAGCACACTAGCTCAAGAGACCCAGTACTTC
CASTLAQETQYF
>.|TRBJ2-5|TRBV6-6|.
TGTGCCAGCAGTTTGTTCGAGACCCAGTACTTC
CASSLFETQYF
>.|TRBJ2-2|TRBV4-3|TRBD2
TGCGCCAGCAGCCGAGGGACTAGCGGGAGAAGAAACACCGGGGAGCTGTTTTTT
CASSRGTSGRRNTGELFF
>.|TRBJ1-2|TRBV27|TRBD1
TGTGCCAGCAGTAACTTCGGACAGGGTCGCGACTATGGCTACACCTTC
CASSNFGQGRDYGYTF
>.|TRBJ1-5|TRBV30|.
TGTGCCTGGAGTTTGGGCCGTCGAGCGCAGCCCCAGCATTTT
CAWSLGRRAQPQHF
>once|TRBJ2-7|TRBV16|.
TGTGCCAGCAGCCAATCTCGGGTGGGGACCGGCGAGCAGTACTTC
CASSQSRVGTGEQYF
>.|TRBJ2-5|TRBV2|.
TGTGCCACCCCCCGGGGGGCTGGGCGGGAGACCCAGTACTTC
CATPRGAGRETQYF
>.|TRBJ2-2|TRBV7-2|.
TGTGCCAGCAGCTACCCCCTTACCGGGGAGCTGTTTTTT
CASSYPLTGELFF
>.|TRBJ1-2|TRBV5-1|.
TGCGCTAGCAATCGGGAACAGAGCTCCTATGGCTACACCTTC
CASNREQSSYGYTF
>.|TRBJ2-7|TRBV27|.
TGTGCCAGCAAGGACCCCGGGGCATACTACGAGCAGTACTTC
CASKDPGAYYEQYF
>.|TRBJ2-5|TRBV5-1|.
TGCGCCAGCAGCTTGGTAGCGTCAGGGAAACAAGAGACCCAGTACTTC
CASSLVASGKQETQYF
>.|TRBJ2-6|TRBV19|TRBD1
TGTGCCAGTAGTCAGGGGGATGGGGCCAACGTCCTGACTTTC
CASSQGDGANVLTF
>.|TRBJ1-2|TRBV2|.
TGTGCCAGCAGTGACAGGGTGGACTATGGCTACACCTTC
CASSDRVDYGYTF
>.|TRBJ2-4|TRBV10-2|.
TGCGCCAGCAGAATAGCAAGCGGGAAAAACATTCAGTACTTC
CASRIASGKNIQYF
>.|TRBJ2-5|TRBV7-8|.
TGTGCCAGCAGCTTAAATGTCCCAGCGGTAGAGACCCAGTACTTC
CASSLNVPAVETQYF
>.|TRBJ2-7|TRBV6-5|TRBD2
TGTGCCAGCAGTTTAGCCCCCAGCGGGAGGACCTACGAGCAGTACTTC
CASSLAPSGRTYEQYF
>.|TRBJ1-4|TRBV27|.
TGTGCCAGCAGCCCATTGGGTCGGGGTGAAAAACTGTTTTTT
CASSPLGRGEKLFF
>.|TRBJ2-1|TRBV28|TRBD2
TGTGCCAGCAGTTTTAGAGTAGCGGGACGTTACAATGAGCAGTTCTTC
CASSFRVAGRYNEQFF
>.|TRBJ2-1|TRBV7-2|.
TGTGCCAGCAGGGAGGCGGTTAGCTCCTACAATGAGCAGTTCTTC
CASREAVSSYNEQFF
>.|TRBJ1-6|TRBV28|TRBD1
TGTGCCAGCAGTTTCCCCCGGGACAGGGGGCTCGCACCCCTCCACTTT
CASSFPRDRGLAPLHF
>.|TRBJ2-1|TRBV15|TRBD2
TGTGCCACCAGCAGAGGGCTAGCGGGGGCCCCGCCGTACAATGAGCAGTTCTTC
CATSRGLAGAPPYNEQFF
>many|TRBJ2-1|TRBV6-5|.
TGTGCCAGCAGTCCTACAGGGTACAATGAGCAGTTCTTC
CASSPTGYNEQFF
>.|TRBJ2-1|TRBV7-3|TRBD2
TGTGCCAGCAGCTTCCGTCCAGCGGGGGGGTACAATGAGCAGTTCTTC
CASSFRPAGGYNEQFF
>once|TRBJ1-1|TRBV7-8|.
TGTGCCAGCAGCCAAGGGAGGAACACTGAAGCTTTCTTT
CASSQGRNTEAFF